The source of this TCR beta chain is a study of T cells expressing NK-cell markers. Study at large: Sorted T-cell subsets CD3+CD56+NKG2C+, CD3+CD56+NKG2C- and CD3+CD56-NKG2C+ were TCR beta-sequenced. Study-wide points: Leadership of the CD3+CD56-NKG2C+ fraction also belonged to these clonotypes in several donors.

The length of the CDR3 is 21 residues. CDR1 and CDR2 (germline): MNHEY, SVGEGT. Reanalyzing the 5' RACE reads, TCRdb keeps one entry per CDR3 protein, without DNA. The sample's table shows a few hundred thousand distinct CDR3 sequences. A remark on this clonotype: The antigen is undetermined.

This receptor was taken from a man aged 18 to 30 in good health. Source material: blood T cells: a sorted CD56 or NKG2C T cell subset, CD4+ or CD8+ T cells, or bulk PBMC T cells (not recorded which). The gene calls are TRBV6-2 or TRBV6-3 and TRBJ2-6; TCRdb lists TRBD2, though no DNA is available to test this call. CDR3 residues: CASSYSHGTAPHRSGANVLTF.